Listed here are 6 T cell receptor beta chains from one sample, sequenced in a study of CXCR3-negative and CXCR3-positive naive CD8 T cells. The study made its TRB cDNA libraries by 5' RACE, adding UMI labels. TCRdb reprocessed the 5' RACE reads, keeping one entry per CDR3 protein, no DNA. The sample table sets out fewer than 80,000 distinct CDR3 sequences. What was sequenced was naive CXCR3- CD8+ T cells from blood. This sample's subset: CD45RO-CCR7+CD27+CD95- naive CD8+ T cells lacking CXCR3 (TNR3-). These receptors originate from a human donor in good health. Some clones in this sample may be carry-over from other donors' samples.

This chain links TRBV28 with TRBJ2-7. The V gene's germline CDR1 is MDHEN and CDR2 SYDVKM. The CDR3 is 16 amino acids. The CDR3 is CASSLPTSGGSYEQYF.

The chain combines TRBV12-3 or TRBV12-4 with TRBJ1-2; TCRdb's D gene call, TRBD1, goes unchecked for lack of DNA. The CDR3 loop spans 16 amino acids. The CDR3 sequence: CASSPWGTGANYGYTF.

The J gene is TRBJ2-1, the V gene TRBV6-5; as DNA is missing, the TRBD1 call by TCRdb cannot be tested. The CDR3 has 15 amino acids. In germline, CDR1 is MNHEY, CDR2 SVGAGI. This CDR3 reads CASSYGTGGHNEQFF.

This sequence joins TRBV11-2 and TRBJ2-2; TCRdb's assignment of TRBD2 cannot be checked, as there is no DNA. The CDR3 contains 17 residues. Germline V gene lookup returns CDR1 SGHAT and CDR2 FQNNGV. The CDR3 here is CASSLMDFGASSWELFF.

J is TRBJ2-1 and V is TRBV28; there is no DNA to check the TCRdb D call of TRBD1. In germline, CDR1 is MDHEN, CDR2 SYDVKM. This CDR3 spans 17 amino acids. The CDR3 region is CASSTRPGGAFYNEQFF.

This rearrangement joins TRBV28 to TRBJ2-3; TCRdb's D gene call, TRBD1, goes unchecked for lack of DNA. This CDR3 comprises 14 residues. Germline CDR1 MDHEN, CDR2 SYDVKM. CDR3 region: CASSPQGPTDTQYF.